This TCR beta chain stems from a study of shared clonotypes between healthy human individuals. Background on the study: Three CD4 naive, three CD4 memory, two CD8 naive and one CD8 memory plate were used per donor.

With regard to this clone: Its specificity is unknown.

Each subset's genomic DNA was shared equally among a number of immunoSEQ plates. Produced via immunoSEQ multiplex PCR; TCRdb's table is partial and in-frame only. The sample has about 2 million clones; less than 95% are singletons. Naive CD8 cells lacked CD45RO, underwent positive selection for CCR7 and left out terminally differentiated effector memory CD45RA+ cells. The study, taken as a whole, reports: Donors were few, which limited the genetic and exposure-history diversity represented.

V was cut by 4 bases and J by 5 bases, with 12 bases left in between. This CDR3 is 13 amino acids long. CDR1 and CDR2 from the germline V gene are SGHDT and YYEEEE. This chain joins TRBV5-6 and TRBJ1-1; D is uncertain. The sample taken for sequencing was naive CD8+ T cells sorted from blood. The receptor was isolated from a young man in good health. CDR3 loop: CASSAAGYTEAFF. The CDR3 nucleotides read TGTGCCAGCAGCGCAGCAGGTTATACTGAAGCTTTCTTT.